This record looks at one T cell receptor (beta chain) sequence and its context. Its antigen is unidentified. These data belong to a study of T-cell reconstitution after alpha-beta-depleted transplantation in children. The study, taken as a whole, reports: Recipient T cells and thymic progenitors that survived were the source of the high TCRbeta diversity seen at day 60 in some patients. The main origin of T-cell counts and diversity one year after transplant was newly produced T cells.

This sample's TCRbeta library carried unique molecular identifier barcodes. TCRdb reprocessed the PCR reads with MiXCR, giving one entry per CDR3 protein. The sample has about a million distinct CDR3 sequences, less than 30% seen once. V lost 8 bases and J 0 bases, leaving 11 bases between the germline ends. Germline loops: CDR1 MGHDK, CDR2 SYGVNS. The CDR3 consists of 14 residues. The receptor was derived from a boy less than two years old who had a stem cell transplant for SCID, so the T cells may come from the graft donor. The specimen was PBMCs, mostly from graft donor cells, collected 360 days after TCRalphabeta/CD19-depleted stem cell transplant. This chain links TRBV25-1 with TRBJ1-3; D unresolved. The CDR3: CASSKLPSGNTIYF. CDR3 sequence (DNA): TGTGCCAGCTCGAAGTTGCCCTCTGGAAACACCATATATTTT. Full variable domain (missing parts from reference TRBV25-1 and TRBJ1-3): EADIYQTPRYLVIGTGKKITLECSQTMGHDKMYWYQQDPGMELHLIHYSYGVNSTEKGDLSSESTVSRIRTEHFPLTLESARPSHTSQYLCASSKLPSGNTIYFGEGSWLTVV.